The entry below describes one T cell receptor (beta chain). This clone occurred a few times. Its binding antigen is unknown. Base qualities were left out, and no much larger clone turns up one base away. The data derive from a study of somatic mutations in cytotoxic T cells in rheumatoid arthritis (dated by TCRdb to between 2016 and 2019). Regarding the complete study: Peripheral blood (30 ml EDTA) was collected from patients immediately after diagnosis and before any treatment began. The study asked whether expanded CD8+ T-cell clones in newly diagnosed, untreated rheumatoid arthritis carry somatic mutations, and used TCRB deep sequencing to characterize clonality. TCRB deep sequencing covered some 65 patients with rheumatoid arthritis along with 15 to 25 healthy controls. Patients and controls did not essentially differ in median age, which was nearly identical between the groups. A FACSAria II or Sony SH800 was used to flow-sort some V beta antibody-stained T-cell populations at nearly 100% purity, and TCRB sequencing was also done on sorted V beta1+ cells. Overall study results and their limits: There was no significant difference in CD8+ T-cell clonality between rheumatoid arthritis patients and age-matched healthy controls. In about an eighth of the roughly 60 patients, more than 20% of CD8+ cells belonged to the largest CD8+ clone, while several identical CD8+ TCRB sequences were shared between blood and synovial fluid. The antigen targets of the expanded CD8+ clones were unknown, and absence from virus-specific databases did not rule out viral specificity. In patients, CD8+ clonality rose with age (Spearman r of about 0.53), which was not the case in healthy controls.

Positive magnetic bead selection on an AutoMACS was used to isolate CD4+ and CD8+ cells, with flow cytometry used to check purity. After a first flow cytometry screen using a TCR V beta antibody panel, clonal expansions were characterized through TCRB deep sequencing of sorted CD8+ fractions. Ficoll-Paque PLUS density gradient separation was used to isolate peripheral blood mononuclear cells. DNA from CD4-enriched, CD8-enriched or PBMC samples was extracted using Nucleospin Tissue or Tissue XS kits and then quantified on a Qubit 2.0 fluorometer. TCRB CDR3 sequencing used the immunoSEQ assay on genomic DNA. Under the source paper's analysis protocol: Only a few patient CD8+ clones larger than 1% matched published virus-specific TCRB sequences when compared against them. Nothing other than productive TCRB rearrangements was included in the analyses. Clonality was calculated as a Shannon entropy-based productive clonality index, and a clone was defined by a unique TCRB CDR3 sequence. The template counts of each clone relative to the total templates per sample were used to calculate repertoire overlap between two samples. V-gene usage measured by flow cytometry correlated with TCRB sequencing V-gene usage, with a Spearman r of roughly 0.67. TCRdb limited this immuneACCESS table to in-frame rearrangements with V and J called. A share of clones is missing; checked studies link under half to unresolved V genes, and the rest is unexplained. From that table come the V and J calls and clone size; the DNA was used to work out D and trimming. Across this sample there are approximately 17,000 clones, with roughly 80% seen only once. Together, the top ten hold approximately 4.6% of the sample.

This clonotype was obtained from an adult with rheumatoid arthritis. Material: CD8+ T cells sorted from blood.

The sequenced DNA is TGTGCCAGTAGAATTTCGCAGGCCGGGGAGCTGTTTTTT. It is translated as CASRISQAGELFF. In this chain, TRBV19 is recombined with TRBJ2-2, with an unclear D gene assignment. The CDR3 has 13 amino acids, counting the end cysteine and phenylalanine. Just the 39-base CDR3 DNA is kept, in frame starting at base 1. The germline V gene encodes CDR1 LNHDA and CDR2 SQIVND (reference sequence). Trimming at the junction amounts to 6 bases on V and 6 bases on J, and the germline ends lie 11 bases apart.